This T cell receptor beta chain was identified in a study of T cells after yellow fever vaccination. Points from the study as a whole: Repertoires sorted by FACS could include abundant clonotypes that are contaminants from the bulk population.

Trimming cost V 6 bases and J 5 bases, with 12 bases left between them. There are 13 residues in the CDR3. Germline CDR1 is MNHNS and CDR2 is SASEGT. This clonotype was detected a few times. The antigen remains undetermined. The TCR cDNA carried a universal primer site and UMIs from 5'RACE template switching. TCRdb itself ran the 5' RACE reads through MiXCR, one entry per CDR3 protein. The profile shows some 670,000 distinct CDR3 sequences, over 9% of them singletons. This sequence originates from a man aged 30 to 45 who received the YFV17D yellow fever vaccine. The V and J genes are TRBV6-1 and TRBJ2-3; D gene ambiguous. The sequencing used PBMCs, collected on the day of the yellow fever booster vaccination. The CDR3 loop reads CASSRAPKDTQYF. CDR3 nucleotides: TGTGCCAGCAGCCGGGCACCCAAAGATACGCAGTATTTT.